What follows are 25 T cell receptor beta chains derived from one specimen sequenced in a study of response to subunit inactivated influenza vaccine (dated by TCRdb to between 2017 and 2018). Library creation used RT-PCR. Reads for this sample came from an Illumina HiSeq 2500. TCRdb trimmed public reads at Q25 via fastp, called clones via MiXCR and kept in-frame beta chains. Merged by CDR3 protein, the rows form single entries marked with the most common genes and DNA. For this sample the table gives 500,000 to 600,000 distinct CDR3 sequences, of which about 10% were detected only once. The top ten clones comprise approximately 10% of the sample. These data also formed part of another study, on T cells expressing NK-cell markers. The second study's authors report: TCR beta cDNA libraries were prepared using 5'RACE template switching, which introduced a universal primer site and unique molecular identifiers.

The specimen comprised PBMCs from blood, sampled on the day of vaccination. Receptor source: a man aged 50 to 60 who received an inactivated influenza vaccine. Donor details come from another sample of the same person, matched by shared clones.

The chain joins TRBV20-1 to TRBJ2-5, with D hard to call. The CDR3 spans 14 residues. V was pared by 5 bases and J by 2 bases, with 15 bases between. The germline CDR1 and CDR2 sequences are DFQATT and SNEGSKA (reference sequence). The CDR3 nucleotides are TGCAGTGCTCGCCTGCGCATTGCTCAAGAGACCCAGTACTTC. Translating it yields CSARLRIAQETQYF.

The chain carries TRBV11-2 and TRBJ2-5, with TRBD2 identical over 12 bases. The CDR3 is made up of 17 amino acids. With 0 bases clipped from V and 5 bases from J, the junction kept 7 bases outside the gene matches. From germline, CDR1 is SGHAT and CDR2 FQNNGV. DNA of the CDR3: TGTGCCAGCAGCTTAGATAGCCTAGCGGGGGGGTGGGAGACCCAGTACTTC. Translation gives CASSLDSLAGGWETQYF.

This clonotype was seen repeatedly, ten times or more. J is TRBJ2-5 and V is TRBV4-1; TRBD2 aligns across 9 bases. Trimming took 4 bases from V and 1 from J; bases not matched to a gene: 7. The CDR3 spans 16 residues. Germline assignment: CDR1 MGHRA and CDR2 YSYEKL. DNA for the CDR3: TGCGCCAGCAGCCTCACGACTAGCGGACCCCAAGAGACCCAGTACTTC. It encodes CASSLTTSGPQETQYF.

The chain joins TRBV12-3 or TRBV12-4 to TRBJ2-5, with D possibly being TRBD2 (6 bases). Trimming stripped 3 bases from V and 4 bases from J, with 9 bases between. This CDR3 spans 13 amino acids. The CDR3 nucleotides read TGTGCCAGCAGTTTGCTGGAGGGAGAGACCCAGTACTTC. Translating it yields CASSLLEGETQYF.

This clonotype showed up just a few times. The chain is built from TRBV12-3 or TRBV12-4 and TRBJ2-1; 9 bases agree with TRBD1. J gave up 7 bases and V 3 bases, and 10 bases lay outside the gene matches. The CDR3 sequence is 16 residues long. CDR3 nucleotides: TGTGCCAGCAGTTTCGCCCGACAGGGGGGCTGGAATGAGCAGTTCTTC. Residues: CASSFARQGGWNEQFF.

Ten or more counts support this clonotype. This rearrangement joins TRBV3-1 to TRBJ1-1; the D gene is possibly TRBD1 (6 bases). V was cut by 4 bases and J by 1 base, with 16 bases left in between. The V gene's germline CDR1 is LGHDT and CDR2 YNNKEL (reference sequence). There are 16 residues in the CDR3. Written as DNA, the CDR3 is TGTGCCAGCAGCCTACTCAGTGCCAGGGGGAACACTGAAGCTTTCTTT. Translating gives CASSLLSARGNTEAFF.

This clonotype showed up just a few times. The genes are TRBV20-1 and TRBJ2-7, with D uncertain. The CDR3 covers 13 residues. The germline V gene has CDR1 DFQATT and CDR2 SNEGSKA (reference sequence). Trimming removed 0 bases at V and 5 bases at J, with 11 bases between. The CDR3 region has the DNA TGCAGTGCTAGAGATGTAGTAAGGGACGAGCAGTACTTC. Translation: CSARDVVRDEQYF.

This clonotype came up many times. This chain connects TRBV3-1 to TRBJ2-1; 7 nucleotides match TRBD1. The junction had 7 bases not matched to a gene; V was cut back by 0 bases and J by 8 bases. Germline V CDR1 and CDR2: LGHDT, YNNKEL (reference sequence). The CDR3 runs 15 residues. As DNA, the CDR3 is TGTGCCAGCAGCCAAGAGAGGACAGGCCTGTATGAGCAGTTCTTC. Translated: CASSQERTGLYEQFF.

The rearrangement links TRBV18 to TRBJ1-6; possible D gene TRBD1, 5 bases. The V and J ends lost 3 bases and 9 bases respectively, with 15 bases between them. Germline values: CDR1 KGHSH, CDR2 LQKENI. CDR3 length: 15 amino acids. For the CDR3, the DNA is TGTGCCAGCTCACCGGATTATGGGGCCTTTTCACCCCTCCACTTT. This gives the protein CASSPDYGAFSPLHF.

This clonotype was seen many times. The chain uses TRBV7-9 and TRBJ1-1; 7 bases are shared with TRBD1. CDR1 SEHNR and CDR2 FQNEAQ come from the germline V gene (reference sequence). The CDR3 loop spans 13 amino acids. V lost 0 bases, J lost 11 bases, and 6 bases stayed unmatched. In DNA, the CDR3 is TGTGCCAGCAGCTTAGCGGCACAGGGGACGGCTTTCTTT. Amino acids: CASSLAAQGTAFF.

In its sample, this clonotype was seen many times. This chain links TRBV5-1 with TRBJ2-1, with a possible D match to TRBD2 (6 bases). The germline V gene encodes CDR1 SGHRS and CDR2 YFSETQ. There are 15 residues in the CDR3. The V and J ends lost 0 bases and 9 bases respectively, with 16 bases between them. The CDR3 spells CASSLGARRDGEQFF. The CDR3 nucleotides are TGCGCCAGCAGCTTGGGGGCTAGGCGGGATGGTGAGCAGTTCTTC. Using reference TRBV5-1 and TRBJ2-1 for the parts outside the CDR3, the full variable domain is KAGVTQTPRYLIKTRGQQVTLSCSPISGHRSVSWYQQTPGQGLQFLFEYFSETQRNKGNFPGRFSGRQFSNSRSEMNVSTLELGDSALYLCASSLGARRDGEQFFGPGTRLTVL.

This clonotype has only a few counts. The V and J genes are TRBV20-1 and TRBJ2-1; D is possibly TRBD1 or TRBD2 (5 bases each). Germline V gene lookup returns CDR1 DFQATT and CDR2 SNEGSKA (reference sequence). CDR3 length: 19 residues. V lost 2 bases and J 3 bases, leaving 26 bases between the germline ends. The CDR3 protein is CSARNRDRPTPTRYNEQFF. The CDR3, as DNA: TGCAGTGCTAGAAACCGGGACCGACCGACCCCCACCCGCTACAATGAGCAGTTCTTC.

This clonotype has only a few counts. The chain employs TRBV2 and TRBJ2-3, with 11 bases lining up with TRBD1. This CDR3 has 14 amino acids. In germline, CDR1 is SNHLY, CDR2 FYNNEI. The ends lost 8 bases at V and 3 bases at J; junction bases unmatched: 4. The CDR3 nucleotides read TGTGCCAGCGTGGACAGGGGGCCAACAGATACGCAGTATTTT. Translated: CASVDRGPTDTQYF.

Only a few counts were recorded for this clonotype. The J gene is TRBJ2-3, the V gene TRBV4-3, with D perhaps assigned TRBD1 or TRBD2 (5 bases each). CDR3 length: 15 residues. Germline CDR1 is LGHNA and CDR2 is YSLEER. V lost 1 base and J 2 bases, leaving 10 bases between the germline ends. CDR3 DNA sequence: TGCGCCAGCAGCCAAGGGGGACGGATCACAGATACGCAGTATTTT. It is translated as CASSQGGRITDTQYF.

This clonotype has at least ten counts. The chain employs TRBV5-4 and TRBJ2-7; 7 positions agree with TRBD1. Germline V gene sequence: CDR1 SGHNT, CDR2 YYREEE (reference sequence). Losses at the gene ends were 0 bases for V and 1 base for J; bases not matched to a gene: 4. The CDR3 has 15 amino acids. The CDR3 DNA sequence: TGTGCCAGCAGCTTGGGCGACAGGGAATCCTACGAGCAGTACTTC. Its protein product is CASSLGDRESYEQYF.

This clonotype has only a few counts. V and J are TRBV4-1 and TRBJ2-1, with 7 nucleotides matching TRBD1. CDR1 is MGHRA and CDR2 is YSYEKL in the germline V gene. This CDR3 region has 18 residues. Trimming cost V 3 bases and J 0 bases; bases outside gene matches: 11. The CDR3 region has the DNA TGCGCCAGCAGCCACCAACGGACAGGTATAAGCTCCTACAATGAGCAGTTCTTC. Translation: CASSHQRTGISSYNEQFF.

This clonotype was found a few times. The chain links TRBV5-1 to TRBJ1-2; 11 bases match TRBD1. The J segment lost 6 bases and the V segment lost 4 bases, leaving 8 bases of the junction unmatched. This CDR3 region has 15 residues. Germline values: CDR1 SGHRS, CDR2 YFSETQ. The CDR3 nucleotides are TGCGCCAGCAGCAGGACAGGGGGCGCCGTCAATGGCTACACCTTC. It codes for CASSRTGGAVNGYTF.

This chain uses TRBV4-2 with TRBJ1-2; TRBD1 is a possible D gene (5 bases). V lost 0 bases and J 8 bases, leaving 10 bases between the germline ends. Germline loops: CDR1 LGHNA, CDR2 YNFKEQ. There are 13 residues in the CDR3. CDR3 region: CASSQEPGRGYTF. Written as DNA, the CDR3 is TGTGCCAGCAGCCAAGAACCGGGACGGGGCTACACCTTC.

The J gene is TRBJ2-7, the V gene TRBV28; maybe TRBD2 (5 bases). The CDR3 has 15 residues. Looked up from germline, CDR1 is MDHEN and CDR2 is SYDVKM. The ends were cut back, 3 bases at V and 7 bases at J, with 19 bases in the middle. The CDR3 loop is CASSLSVWQSGEQYF. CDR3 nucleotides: TGTGCCAGCAGTTTGTCAGTCTGGCAGTCGGGGGAGCAGTACTTC. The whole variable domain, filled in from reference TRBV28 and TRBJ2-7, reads DVKVTQSSRYLVKRTGEKVFLECVQDMDHENMFWYRQDPGLGLRLIYFSYDVKMKEKGDIPEGYSVSREKKERFSLILESASTNQTSMYLCASSLSVWQSGEQYFGPGTRLTVT.

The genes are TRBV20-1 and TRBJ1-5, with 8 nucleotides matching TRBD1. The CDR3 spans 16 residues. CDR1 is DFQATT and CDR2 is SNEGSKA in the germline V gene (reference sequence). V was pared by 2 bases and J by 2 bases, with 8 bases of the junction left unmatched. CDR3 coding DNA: TGCAGTGCTAGAACCAGGGGGCTTTTTGGCAATCAGCCCCAGCATTTT. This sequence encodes CSARTRGLFGNQPQHF.

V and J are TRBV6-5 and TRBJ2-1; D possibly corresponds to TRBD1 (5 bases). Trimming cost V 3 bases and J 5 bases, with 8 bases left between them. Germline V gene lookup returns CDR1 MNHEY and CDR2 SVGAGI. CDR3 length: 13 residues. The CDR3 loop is CASSYPGNNEQFF. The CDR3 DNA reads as TGTGCCAGCAGTTATCCAGGGAACAATGAGCAGTTCTTC.

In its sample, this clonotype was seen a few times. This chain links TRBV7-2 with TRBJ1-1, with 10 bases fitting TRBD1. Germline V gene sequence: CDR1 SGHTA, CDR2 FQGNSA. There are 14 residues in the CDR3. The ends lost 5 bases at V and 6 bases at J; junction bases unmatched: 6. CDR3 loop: CASSGGQGTSEAFF. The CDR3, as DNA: TGTGCCAGCAGCGGGGGACAGGGGACTTCTGAAGCTTTCTTT.

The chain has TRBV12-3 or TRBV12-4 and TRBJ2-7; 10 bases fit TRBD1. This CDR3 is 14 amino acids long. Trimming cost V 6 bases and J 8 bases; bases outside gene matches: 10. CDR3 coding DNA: TGTGCCAGCAGCGTCGGGACAGGGGTAATAAAGCAGTACTTC. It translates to CASSVGTGVIKQYF.

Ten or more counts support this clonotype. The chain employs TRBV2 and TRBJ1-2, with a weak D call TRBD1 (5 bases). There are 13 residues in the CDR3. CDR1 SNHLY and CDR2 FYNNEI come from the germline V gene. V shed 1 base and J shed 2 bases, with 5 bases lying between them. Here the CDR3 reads CASSEEGNYGYTF. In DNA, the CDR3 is TGTGCCAGCAGTGAAGAGGGGAACTATGGCTACACCTTC.

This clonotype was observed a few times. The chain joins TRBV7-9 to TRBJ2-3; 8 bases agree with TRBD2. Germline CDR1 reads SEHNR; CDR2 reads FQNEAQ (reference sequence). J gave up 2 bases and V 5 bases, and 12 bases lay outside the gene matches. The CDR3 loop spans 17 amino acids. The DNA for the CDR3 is TGTGCCAGCAGCCCCCATCTGCGGGGGGCTTACACAGATACGCAGTATTTT. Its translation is CASSPHLRGAYTDTQYF.